Described below is a single T cell receptor beta chain sequence and its context. This entry is derived from a study of shared clonotypes between healthy human individuals. Overall study: Each donor's CD4 naive and CD4 memory cells filled three plates apiece, CD8 naive two, and CD8 memory one.

Germline values: CDR1 SQVTM, CDR2 ANQGSEA. V lost 7 bases and J lost 4; bases outside the gene matches: 5. This CDR3 region has 13 residues. Repertoires were generated with immunoSEQ multiplex PCR, while TCRdb's copy carries only in-frame clones and drops some. This table holds around 1.4 million clones, roughly 98.5% found once. The authors divided CD4+ cells into CD45RA+ naive and CD45RA-negative memory subsets. The sequence derives from a man aged 25-45 years in good health. The chain couples TRBV29-1 to TRBJ2-3; 10 bases fit TRBD1. Material for sequencing was naive CD4+ T cells sorted from blood. Subset denoted: CD45RA+ positively selected. In DNA, the CDR3 is TGCAGCGCGGGACAGGGGATGGCAGATACGCAGTATTTT. This translates into CSAGQGMADTQYF.